Listed here are 5 T cell receptor beta chains from one sample, sequenced in a study of OX40 agonist ivuxolimab in advanced cancers. Repertoires were generated with immunoSEQ multiplex PCR, while TCRdb's copy carries only in-frame clones and drops some. There are some 18,000 clones in the sample; around 84% occur only once, and approximately 15% lies in the top ten. Sequenced here: CD4+ or CD8+ T cells sorted from blood, sampled in a trial of the OX40 agonist ivuxolimab. The receptors originated from an adult with an advanced solid tumor such as melanoma, head and neck, liver or kidney cancer.

This chain uses TRBV14 with TRBJ1-2, with TRBD1 identical over 9 bases. The length of the CDR3 is 16 residues. CDR1 is SGHDN, CDR2 FVKESK, per germline. The V and J ends lost 4 bases and 5 bases, in that order; junction bases with no gene match: 11. The CDR3 region is CASSPPGTGRTYGYTF. Written as DNA, the CDR3 is TGTGCCAGCAGCCCGCCCGGGACAGGGAGAACGTATGGCTACACCTTC.

V usage is TRBV19 and J usage is TRBJ1-4; maybe TRBD1 (5 bases). The CDR3 has 14 amino acids. V lost 3 bases to trimming and J lost 8 bases, with 13 bases between them. Germline CDR1 is LNHDA and CDR2 is SQIVND (reference sequence). The DNA for the CDR3 is TGTGCCAGTAGTATTGATGGGGCGCCGGAAAAACTGTTTTTT. The encoded protein is CASSIDGAPEKLFF.

The chain carries TRBV28 and TRBJ2-5; 7 bases agree with TRBD2. V lost 6 bases and J lost 2; bases outside the gene matches: 9. The CDR3 extends over 15 amino acids. Germline V gene lookup returns CDR1 MDHEN and CDR2 SYDVKM. The CDR3 sequence is CASRPLRGVQETQYF. In DNA form, the CDR3 reads TGTGCCAGCAGACCCCTCCGGGGGGTTCAAGAGACCCAGTACTTC.

The V call is TRBV4-1, the J call TRBJ1-1, with D possibly TRBD1 on 5 matching bases. This CDR3 region has 18 residues. V was trimmed by 2 bases and J by 4 bases, leaving 23 bases between them. Germline V gives CDR1 MGHRA, CDR2 YSYEKL. The CDR3 loop is CASSQLGSREMRGTEAFF. In nucleotides, the CDR3 is TGCGCCAGCAGCCAACTGGGCAGCAGGGAGATGAGGGGCACTGAAGCTTTCTTT.

This clone has only one observation. This sequence joins TRBV4-2 and TRBJ2-3; 10 bases fit TRBD2. Germline CDR1 LGHNA, CDR2 YNFKEQ. The J segment lost 1 base and the V segment lost 0 bases, leaving 4 bases of the junction unmatched. This CDR3 has 17 residues. The CDR3 DNA follows: TGTGCCAGCAGCCAAGAACCAGCGGGGGGGGGCACAGATACGCAGTATTTT. Its translation is CASSQEPAGGGTDTQYF.